A selection of T cell receptor beta chains follows, all from one sample in a study of cytomegalovirus exposure and HLA in healthy donors. Sequencing was performed with immunoSEQ multiplex PCR; in TCRdb, only in-frame clones are kept and a portion is missing. The data show under 300,000 clones, approximately 80% seen once. Material: PBMCs. The receptors derive from a woman aged 55-75 years in good health and CMV-seropositive. Both conserved end residues are part of each CDR3. A D gene is named only where the DNA matches it firmly. Clone size appears in some rows only: once, few, many, or a class for an expanded clone.

DNA: TGTGCCAGCAGTCCCCGGGACAGGGGATGGACTGAAGCTTTCTTT; CDR3: CASSPRDRGWTEAFF; size: -; V: TRBV28; D: TRBD1; J: TRBJ1-1
DNA: TGTGCCAGCAGCGTAGGGACAGGTTGGTCCGAGCAGTACTTC; CDR3: CASSVGTGWSEQYF; size: -; V: TRBV9; D: TRBD1; J: TRBJ2-7
DNA: TGCGCCAGCAGCCAAGGACTACTAGCGGGAGGAGCCAAAAACATTCAGTACTTC; CDR3: CASSQGLLAGGAKNIQYF; size: -; V: TRBV4-1; D: TRBD2; J: TRBJ2-4
DNA: TGTGCCAGCAGTTTTACAGGAGATACGCAGTATTTT; CDR3: CASSFTGDTQYF; size: -; V: TRBV7-3; D: -; J: TRBJ2-3
DNA: TGCGCCAGCAGCTCAGGGACTAGCGGGACACCCTACGAGCAGTACTTC; CDR3: CASSSGTSGTPYEQYF; size: -; V: TRBV5-1; D: TRBD2; J: TRBJ2-7
DNA: TGTGCCAGCAGCGTACTAGCGGTAAGGCGTAATGAGCAGTTCTTC; CDR3: CASSVLAVRRNEQFF; size: -; V: TRBV9; D: TRBD2; J: TRBJ2-1
DNA: TGCGCCAGCAGCTTGGCCCCTAGCGGGACTAGCACAGATACGCAGTATTTT; CDR3: CASSLAPSGTSTDTQYF; size: -; V: TRBV5-1; D: TRBD2; J: TRBJ2-3
DNA: TGTGCCAGCAGTTACCTTCCTAGCGGGAGCCCCTACGAGCAGTACTTC; CDR3: CASSYLPSGSPYEQYF; size: -; V: TRBV6-5; D: TRBD2; J: TRBJ2-7
DNA: TGTGCCAGCAGCCCTCGGGACAACGCCTACAATGAGCAGTTCTTC; CDR3: CASSPRDNAYNEQFF; size: -; V: TRBV7-9; D: -; J: TRBJ2-1
DNA: TGTGCCAGTAGCCTTACAGGGCGCTCCTACGAGCAGTACTTC; CDR3: CASSLTGRSYEQYF; size: -; V: TRBV19; D: -; J: TRBJ2-7
DNA: TGTGCCAGCAGCTTAGGTGTCTACGGGACTCCCATTAACAATGAGCAGTTCTTC; CDR3: CASSLGVYGTPINNEQFF; size: -; V: TRBV7-9; D: -; J: TRBJ2-1
DNA: TGTGCCAGCACCTTCACTTCGGACAGCTATGGCTACACCTTC; CDR3: CASTFTSDSYGYTF; size: few; V: TRBV7-9; D: -; J: TRBJ1-2
DNA: TGTGCCAGCAGTGTGCTAGCGGACTTCAATGAGCAGTTCTTC; CDR3: CASSVLADFNEQFF; size: -; V: TRBV6-1; D: TRBD2; J: TRBJ2-1
DNA: TGTGCCAGCAGTGGGACGGAGGGCACTGAAGCTTTCTTT; CDR3: CASSGTEGTEAFF; size: -; V: TRBV2; D: -; J: TRBJ1-1
DNA: TGTGCCATCAGTGAAGAGGTCCCGAGCTCCTACAATGAGCAGTTCTTC; CDR3: CAISEEVPSSYNEQFF; size: -; V: TRBV10-3; D: -; J: TRBJ2-1
DNA: TGTGCCAGCAGCGTAGCTGTGGGCATCGGGGGCCAAGAGACCCAGTACTTC; CDR3: CASSVAVGIGGQETQYF; size: -; V: TRBV9; D: -; J: TRBJ2-5
DNA: TGTGCCAGCAGCCCGGGGGCAGATACGCAGTATTTT; CDR3: CASSPGADTQYF; size: -; V: TRBV5-6; D: -; J: TRBJ2-3
DNA: TGTGCCAGCAGCTTAGGAACCACAGGATCCGGGCTCAATGAGCAGTTCTTC; CDR3: CASSLGTTGSGLNEQFF; size: -; V: TRBV11-3; D: -; J: TRBJ2-1
DNA: TGTGCCAGCAGCGGCAGGGTTTTGGAGACCCAGTACTTC; CDR3: CASSGRVLETQYF; size: -; V: TRBV9; D: -; J: TRBJ2-5
DNA: TGTGCCAGCAGCTTTGGTGCGGGAGTCGAAGAGACCCAGTACTTC; CDR3: CASSFGAGVEETQYF; size: -; V: TRBV5-4; D: TRBD2; J: TRBJ2-5
DNA: TGCGCCAGCAGCACCGGGACAGGGGTAGGAACCGGGGAGCTGTTTTTT; CDR3: CASSTGTGVGTGELFF; size: -; V: TRBV5-1; D: TRBD1; J: TRBJ2-2
DNA: TGTGCCAGCAGTTACGCTCTACGATATGGCTACACCTTC; CDR3: CASSYALRYGYTF; size: -; V: TRBV6-5; D: -; J: TRBJ1-2